These T cell receptor beta chains were read from a single sample in a study of T cell changes during pregnancy in multiple sclerosis. The method was immunoSEQ multiplex PCR; TCRdb's version includes in-frame clones alone and lacks a portion of them. The table has about 80,000 clones, roughly nine tenths seen once. Specimen: peripheral blood, collected before pregnancy. The source is a female donor with multiple sclerosis, enrolled in a pregnancy study. The CDR3 runs from the conserved cysteine through the conserved F or W.

V,J,CDR3
TRBV9,TRBJ1-1,CASSSAGGPRTEAFF
TRBV13,TRBJ1-5,CASSMEGNQPQHF
TRBV19,TRBJ2-1,CASSTFRGGASEQFF
TRBV4-1,TRBJ1-5,CASSQPGQGRNQPQHF
TRBV5-1,TRBJ2-7,CASSSGGGYEQYF
TRBV27,TRBJ1-6,CASSYGRVRSPLHF
TRBV7-3,TRBJ2-5,CASSLSGGPYQETQYF
TRBV13,TRBJ2-7,CASSSGQGPYEQYF
TRBV21-1,TRBJ2-5,CASSIVMGGLETQYF
TRBV7-3,TRBJ1-1,CASSSVTGTEAFF
TRBV15,TRBJ2-4,CATSRSQGTSRNIQYF
TRBV30,TRBJ1-1,CACTFTGSSAFF
TRBV19,TRBJ1-5,CASRMDRSANQPQHF
TRBV29-1,TRBJ2-7,CSVPLDRGIGYEQYF
TRBV4-1,TRBJ2-7,CASSQEGRTSHNSYEQYF
TRBV6-1,TRBJ1-6,CASSVEGSGNSPLHF
TRBV6-1,TRBJ2-7,CASSAGQGVYEQYF
TRBV9,TRBJ2-2,CASSAGGQYTGELFF
TRBV2,TRBJ2-5,CASSKVLAGKQETQYF
TRBV19,TRBJ2-2,CASSPGTKFTGELFF
TRBV6-5,TRBJ2-7,CASGSPGNEQYF
TRBV5-1,TRBJ2-2,CASSGSTNTGELFF
TRBV2,TRBJ2-7,CAGSRGSGSYEQYF
TRBV18,TRBJ2-3,CASSPLSGSSTDTQYF
TRBV27,TRBJ1-1,CASRTIGGIDTEAFF
TRBV5-6,TRBJ1-2,CASSLRGQGGFYGYTF
TRBV9,TRBJ1-3,CASSSRGTGNTIYF
TRBV7-9,TRBJ1-2,CASSTGTGLYGYTF